The 18 T cell receptor beta chains listed next were all sequenced from one sample in a study of T cells in tuberculosis. This table comes from immunoSEQ multiplex PCR, and its TCRdb copy is limited to in-frame clones, with some not included. There are 30,000 to 40,000 clones in the sample; around 97% occur only once, and 6.2% lies in the top ten. The sequencing sample was made of PBMCs. All receptors derive from a donor aged 10-29 years with latent tuberculosis or without tuberculosis infection.

The chain employs TRBV27 and TRBJ1-1; D unclear. The V end lost 2 bases, the J end lost 0 bases, and 4 bases lay between the germline ends. From germline, CDR1 is MNHEY and CDR2 SMNVEV (reference sequence). This CDR3 region has 13 residues. The CDR3 DNA reads TGTGCCAGCAGTTTACAGATGAACACTGAAGCTTTCTTT. Residues: CASSLQMNTEAFF.

This clone was counted once. This chain connects TRBV2 to TRBJ1-5; no reliable D call. Germline CDR1 SNHLY, CDR2 FYNNEI. The CDR3 totals 16 residues. With 6 bases removed from V and 5 bases from J, the gap between germline ends came to 20 bases. CDR3 coding DNA: TGTGCCAGCAGCGGCTTCGTCCTTCGGAGGGATCAGCCCCAGCATTTT. This encodes CASSGFVLRRDQPQHF.

The V call is TRBV6-1, the J call TRBJ1-1; 7 bases agree with TRBD1. J lost 2 bases, V lost 8 bases, and 11 bases had no gene match. CDR1 MNHNS and CDR2 SASEGT come from the germline V gene. There are 15 residues in the CDR3. Written as DNA, the CDR3 is TGTGCCAGCCGTACGGGCGACAGGGACAACACTGAAGCTTTCTTT. Translating it yields CASRTGDRDNTEAFF.

The V and J genes are TRBV7-9 and TRBJ2-7; 9 bases agree with TRBD1. The CDR3 totals 14 residues. The trim removed 3 bases at V and 5 bases at J, leaving 5 bases unmatched. CDR1 is SEHNR, CDR2 FQNEAQ, per germline (reference sequence). CDR3 sequence: CASSLTGGFHEQYF. The CDR3, as DNA: TGTGCCAGCAGCTTGACAGGGGGATTCCACGAGCAGTACTTC.

This chain uses TRBV2 with TRBJ2-5, with no clear D. Deletions cut 5 bases from V and 4 bases from J, with 17 bases between. Germline V gene data show CDR1 as SNHLY and CDR2 as FYNNEI. The CDR3 sequence is 15 residues long. DNA of the CDR3: TGTGCCAGCAGTCCCAACGGAGCGTCAATAGAGACCCAGTACTTC. Translating it yields CASSPNGASIETQYF.

This sequence joins TRBV4-1 and TRBJ2-5, with D possibly matching TRBD2 (5 bases). From germline, CDR1 is MGHRA and CDR2 YSYEKL. The CDR3 is 14 residues long. V lost 1 base and J 5 bases, leaving 11 bases between the germline ends. CDR3 amino acids: CASSQAGGSETQYF. The CDR3 DNA reads as TGCGCCAGCAGCCAAGCGGGCGGGTCGGAGACCCAGTACTTC.

V usage is TRBV5-1 and J usage is TRBJ2-3, with 12 positions matching TRBD2. Germline V gene sequence: CDR1 SGHRS, CDR2 YFSETQ. After removal of 4 bases from V and 1 base from J, the junction contained 7 bases not matched to a gene. The CDR3 is made up of 17 amino acids. The CDR3 DNA sequence: TGCGCCAGCAGCCTGGAGTCTAGCGGGGGGGGCACAGATACGCAGTATTTT. Protein product: CASSLESSGGGTDTQYF.

The chain links TRBV7-2 to TRBJ2-7; weak D call: TRBD2 (5 bases). The germline V gene has CDR1 SGHTA and CDR2 FQGNSA. Trimming removed 6 bases from V and 5 bases from J, with 11 bases in between. The CDR3 length is 12 residues. CDR3 sequence reads: CASSRREHEQYF. CDR3 DNA sequence: TGTGCCAGCAGTCGAAGGGAGCACGAGCAGTACTTC.

The chain couples TRBV6-1 to TRBJ2-1; D perhaps matches TRBD1 (6 bases). The CDR3 consists of 13 residues. The germline CDR1 and CDR2 sequences are MNHNS and SASEGT. Trimming cost V 1 base and J 12 bases, with 13 bases left between them. CDR3 DNA: TGTGCCAGCAGTGAAGACCCAGGGGCTGGGCAGTTCTTC. Amino acid sequence: CASSEDPGAGQFF.

CDR3 region: CASSFGQWNTEAFF. As DNA, the CDR3 is TGTGCCAGCAGCTTCGGACAGTGGAACACTGAAGCTTTCTTT. The chain recombines TRBV7-8 with TRBJ1-1, with D perhaps matching TRBD1 (6 bases). The ends were cut back, 3 bases at V and 1 base at J, with 9 bases in the middle. Germline CDR1 is SGHVS and CDR2 is FQNEAQ. CDR3 size: 14 residues.

V and J are TRBV5-1 and TRBJ1-2; the D is unclear. The V end lost 2 bases, the J end lost 7 bases, and 12 bases lay between the germline ends. The length of the CDR3 is 13 residues. Germline CDR1 reads SGHRS; CDR2 reads YFSETQ. CDR3 in DNA: TGCGCCAGCAGCTTCCAGGTGGGCCCTGGCTACACCTTC. Translated: CASSFQVGPGYTF.

The chain joins TRBV7-9 to TRBJ2-1; 10 bases line up with TRBD2. Germline CDR1 and CDR2: SEHNR and FQNEAQ (reference sequence). CDR3 length: 16 residues. The V and J ends lost 4 bases and 4 bases, in that order; junction bases with no gene match: 7. The CDR3, as DNA: TGTGCCAGCAGCTCCACACGGACTAGCGGATACAATGAGCAGTTCTTC. Amino acid sequence: CASSSTRTSGYNEQFF.

The genes are TRBV5-4 and TRBJ2-5, with 7 bases fitting TRBD2. With V trimmed by 8 bases and J by 2 bases, 6 bases remained unmatched. Germline V lookup: CDR1 SGHNT, CDR2 YYREEE (reference sequence). This CDR3 contains 13 residues. The DNA for the CDR3 is TGTGCCAGTAGGAGCGGGAAACAAGAGACCCAGTACTTC. Its translation: CASRSGKQETQYF. The full variable domain, completed using reference TRBV5-4 and TRBJ2-5, is ETGVTQSPTHLIKTRGQQVTLRCSSQSGHNTVSWYQQALGQGPQFIFQYYREEENGRGNFPPRFSGLQFPNYSSELNVNALELDDSALYLCASRSGKQETQYFGPGTRLLVL.

The V and J genes are TRBV9 and TRBJ2-5; D may be TRBD2 (6 bases). CDR1 is SGDLS and CDR2 is YYNGEE in the germline V gene. V lost 4 bases and J lost 5, with 15 bases in between. CDR3 size: 14 residues. The CDR3 bases are TGTGCCAGCAGCCTAGGGACTGGGCTGGAGACCCAGTACTTC. Residues: CASSLGTGLETQYF. Based on the CDR3 plus reference TRBV9 and TRBJ2-5, the full variable domain is DSGVTQTPKHLITATGQRVTLRCSPRSGDLSVYWYQQSLDQGLQFLIQYYNGEERAKGNILERFSAQQFPDLHSELNLSSLELGDSALYFCASSLGTGLETQYFGPGTRLLVL.

This chain connects TRBV10-3 to TRBJ2-5; the D gene is possibly TRBD2 (6 bases). Germline-derived CDR1 and CDR2 are ENHRY and SYGVKD. There are 13 residues in the CDR3. V was clipped by 8 bases and J by 3 bases, with 13 bases between them. The chain's CDR3 is CAIGERAEETQYF. CDR3 DNA sequence: TGTGCCATCGGAGAGCGGGCTGAAGAGACCCAGTACTTC.

J is TRBJ2-7 and V is TRBV6-1; TRBD1 aligns across 11 bases. The length of the CDR3 is 18 residues. V lost 0 bases and J lost 5; bases outside the gene matches: 12. CDR1 is MNHNS and CDR2 is SASEGT in the germline V gene. The CDR3 DNA reads TGTGCCAGCAGTGAAGCGTTTTTAGTTGGACAGGGGGCCCACGAGCAGTACTTC. Translated, it gives CASSEAFLVGQGAHEQYF.

V gene TRBV5-1 combines with J gene TRBJ2-5; D is undetermined. V lost 3 bases and J lost 0, with 6 bases in between. This CDR3 is 13 amino acids long. CDR1 and CDR2 (germline): SGHRS, YFSETQ. The CDR3 bases are TGCGCCAGCAGCTCTAAGTACCAAGAGACCCAGTACTTC. The encoded protein is CASSSKYQETQYF. The whole variable domain, filled in from reference TRBV5-1 and TRBJ2-5, reads KAGVTQTPRYLIKTRGQQVTLSCSPISGHRSVSWYQQTPGQGLQFLFEYFSETQRNKGNFPGRFSGRQFSNSRSEMNVSTLELGDSALYLCASSSKYQETQYFGPGTRLLVL.

The rearrangement links TRBV7-2 to TRBJ1-4; TRBD1 matches at 8 bases. The CDR3 runs 15 residues. Per germline, CDR1 SGHTA and CDR2 FQGNSA. The V gene end was trimmed by 4 bases and the J gene end by 7 bases; junction bases not matched to a gene: 8. The CDR3 is CASSYGQGRGEKLFF. CDR3 nucleotides: TGTGCCAGCAGCTACGGACAGGGACGGGGTGAAAAACTGTTTTTT.